What follows are 25 T cell receptor beta chains derived from one specimen sequenced in a study of T cell clones after liver transplantation. Some clones are missing from TCRdb's copy, which holds only in-frame ones; the method was immunoSEQ multiplex PCR. The table includes 98,000 or so clones, around four fifths detected once. Material: CD4+ T cells from blood, obtained before liver transplant. All receptors come from a human donor who received a liver transplant.

The gene calls are TRBV19 and TRBJ1-2; D is possibly TRBD1 (6 bases). The CDR3 runs 17 residues. Germline V CDR1 and CDR2: LNHDA, SQIVND (reference sequence). Trimming took 7 bases from V and 4 from J, leaving 25 bases between them. Written as DNA, the CDR3 is TGTGCCAGTAACACAGGTGGAGGGGAACAGGGAATCTATGGCTACACCTTC. The encoded protein is CASNTGGGEQGIYGYTF.

In its sample, this clone was seen once. V is TRBV4-3 and J is TRBJ2-1; D unresolved. The V end lost 1 base, the J end lost 4 bases, and 14 bases lay between the germline ends. The CDR3 is 16 residues long. Germline V gene sequence: CDR1 LGHNA, CDR2 YSLEER. In nucleotides, the CDR3 is TGCGCCAGCAGCCAAGTGCGCCCCCCCGTTTACAATGAGCAGTTCTTC. Translation: CASSQVRPPVYNEQFF.

The chain combines TRBV6-5 with TRBJ2-3; D is unresolved. The germline V gene has CDR1 MNHEY and CDR2 SVGAGI. CDR3 length: 14 residues. V lost 6 bases, J lost 1 base, and 11 bases lay in between. The CDR3 DNA follows: TGTGCCAGCAGAGGGATCACCCGCACAGATACGCAGTATTTT. The encoded protein is CASRGITRTDTQYF.

V gene TRBV28 combines with J gene TRBJ2-7, with 9 bases identical to TRBD1. The CDR3 contains 15 residues. In germline, CDR1 is MDHEN, CDR2 SYDVKM. V shed 5 bases, J shed 4 bases, and the junction held 9 bases outside the gene matches. The CDR3 nucleotides are TGTGCCAGCAGTGCATTCGGGACAGGGCGGTACGAGCAGTACTTC. Its translation is CASSAFGTGRYEQYF.

In this sample, this clone turned up a few times. V and J are TRBV27 and TRBJ2-6, with no clear D. CDR3 size: 19 residues. The germline CDR1 and CDR2 sequences are MNHEY and SMNVEV (reference sequence). The V gene lost 0 bases and the J gene lost 0 bases, with 15 bases spanning the gap. CDR3 in amino acids: CASSLSITALFSGANVLTF. CDR3 in DNA: TGTGCCAGCAGTTTATCGATAACAGCCCTCTTCTCTGGGGCCAACGTCCTGACTTTC.

This clone was detected a few times. The chain joins TRBV11-3 to TRBJ2-1, with 10 bases that match TRBD2. This CDR3 contains 17 residues. J lost 7 bases, V lost 1 base, and 10 bases had no gene match. Germline-derived CDR1 and CDR2 are SGHNT and YENEEA. In DNA form, the CDR3 reads TGTGCCAGCAGCTTAGGGGGTAGCGGGAGGTTCGGGAATGAGCAGTTCTTC. It codes for CASSLGGSGRFGNEQFF.

The chain joins TRBV19 to TRBJ1-5; 7 nucleotides line up with TRBD1. V was clipped by 2 bases and J by 0 bases; unmatched bases: 7. Germline V lookup: CDR1 LNHDA, CDR2 SQIVND (reference sequence). The CDR3 is made up of 17 amino acids. CDR3 DNA: TGTGCCAGTAGTATACCAAAACAGGGGTATAGCAATCAGCCCCAGCATTTT. Encoded protein: CASSIPKQGYSNQPQHF.

CDR3 in DNA: TGTGCCAGCAGCGTACAAGGGAAGAGCAATCAGCCCCAGCATTTT. Its translation is CASSVQGKSNQPQHF. This sequence joins TRBV9 and TRBJ1-5; D gene unclear. The CDR3 runs 15 residues. Germline CDR1 SGDLS, CDR2 YYNGEE. Trimming removed 1 base at V and 1 base at J, with 9 bases between.

This chain links TRBV6-1 with TRBJ2-7; 7 nucleotides align to TRBD1. This CDR3 comprises 16 residues. CDR1 is MNHNS and CDR2 is SASEGT in the germline V gene. V trimming: 4 bases; J trimming: 3 bases; junction bases outside the gene matches: 12. CDR3 sequence: CASSAFDRAEVYEQYF. The CDR3 DNA sequence: TGTGCCAGCAGTGCCTTCGACAGGGCCGAGGTCTACGAGCAGTACTTC.

This chain links TRBV4-2 with TRBJ2-3; 8 bases are shared with TRBD2. The ends lost 1 base at V and 2 bases at J; junction bases unmatched: 20. The length of the CDR3 is 21 residues. Germline CDR1 reads LGHNA; CDR2 reads YNFKEQ. The DNA of the CDR3 is TGTGCCAGCAGCCAAGGGCGATACCGGGCGGGGGGCCTCTCCCCCACAGATACGCAGTATTTT. As protein: CASSQGRYRAGGLSPTDTQYF.

The gene calls are TRBV10-3 and TRBJ1-2, with D uncertain. V shed 6 bases and J shed 2 bases, with 10 bases lying between them. The germline CDR1 and CDR2 sequences are ENHRY and SYGVKD. CDR3 size: 13 residues. CDR3 loop: CAIRADGNYGYTF. The CDR3 bases are TGTGCCATCAGAGCCGACGGAAACTATGGCTACACCTTC.

The V call is TRBV27, the J call TRBJ1-4, with a tentative D call TRBD1 (6 bases). The CDR3 runs 16 residues. Trimming pared 6 bases from V and 2 bases from J, leaving 16 bases between. Germline CDR1 is MNHEY and CDR2 is SMNVEV (reference sequence). In DNA form, the CDR3 reads TGTGCCAGCAGGACGAATCAGGGGTTGACTAATGAAAAACTGTTTTTT. This codes for CASRTNQGLTNEKLFF. The full variable domain, with the rest looked up from reference TRBV27 and TRBJ1-4, is EAQVTQNPRYLITVTGKKLTVTCSQNMNHEYMSWYRQDPGLGLRQIYYSMNVEVTDKGDVPEGYKVSRKEKRNFPLILESPSPNQTSLYFCASRTNQGLTNEKLFFGSGTQLSVL.

The chain's CDR3 is CASSLVTDTEQYF. The CDR3 DNA reads as TGCGCCAGCAGCCTCGTGACGGATACCGAGCAGTACTTC. The chain carries TRBV4-1 and TRBJ2-7; no reliable D call. V was cut by 4 bases and J by 6 bases, with 13 bases left in between. CDR3 length: 13 amino acids. Germline CDR1 is MGHRA and CDR2 is YSYEKL.

V and J are TRBV14 and TRBJ2-7, with a possible D match to TRBD2 (7 bases). Germline V gene sequence: CDR1 SGHDN, CDR2 FVKESK. This CDR3 region has 17 residues. V lost 0 bases to trimming and J lost 6 bases, with 21 bases between them. The CDR3 region has the DNA TGTGCCAGCAGCCAAGAGCTCGGGGGGCTGGTCCAGGGCGAGCAGTACTTC. It is translated as CASSQELGGLVQGEQYF.

The chain carries TRBV15 and TRBJ2-1; D is unclear. The ends were cut back, 0 bases at V and 6 bases at J, with 9 bases in the middle. Germline assignment: CDR1 LNHNV and CDR2 YYDKDF (reference sequence). The CDR3 length is 14 residues. Written as DNA, the CDR3 is TGTGCCACCAGCAGAGATCTGAGATTCAATGAGCAGTTCTTC. Translated, it gives CATSRDLRFNEQFF.

The chain combines TRBV18 with TRBJ1-6, with a possible D match to TRBD1 (6 bases). The CDR3 spans 15 residues. Deletions cut 3 bases from V and 2 bases from J, with 8 bases between. Germline CDR1 KGHSH, CDR2 LQKENI. The CDR3 DNA sequence: TGTGCCAGCTCACCCGGACAGACCTATAATTCACCCCTCCACTTT. It codes for CASSPGQTYNSPLHF.

The rearrangement uses TRBV14 and TRBJ2-5; 9 bases are a match to TRBD2. The CDR3 runs 17 residues. Trimming took 5 bases from V and 2 from J; bases not matched to a gene: 12. Germline V gene data show CDR1 as SGHDN and CDR2 as FVKESK. In nucleotides, the CDR3 is TGTGCCAGCAGCTCCCTTAAAGCGGGGGGAGGACAAGAGACCCAGTACTTC. Protein product: CASSSLKAGGGQETQYF.

This clone was seen just once. For the CDR3, the DNA is TGTGCCACCAGCAGGGACAGGGGTAGGGAAAAACTGTTTTTT. It yields the protein CATSRDRGREKLFF. The genes are TRBV15 and TRBJ1-4, with TRBD1 matching over 9 bases. V shed 3 bases, J shed 8 bases, and the junction held 4 bases outside the gene matches. This CDR3 comprises 14 residues. CDR1 and CDR2 from the germline V gene are LNHNV and YYDKDF (reference sequence).

This clone was counted a single time. The chain recombines TRBV7-9 with TRBJ2-2; D not resolved. This CDR3 comprises 12 residues. Trimming removed 3 bases at V and 2 bases at J, with 1 base between. CDR1 SEHNR and CDR2 FQNEAQ come from the germline V gene (reference sequence). CDR3 sequence reads: CASSFNTGELFF. The DNA of the CDR3 is TGTGCCAGCAGCTTCAACACCGGGGAGCTGTTTTTT.

This rearrangement joins TRBV6-5 to TRBJ1-2; 7 bases agree with TRBD1. Unmatched junction bases numbered 5, after V lost 6 bases and J lost 7 bases. The germline CDR1 and CDR2 sequences are MNHEY and SVGAGI. The CDR3 is made up of 12 amino acids. The CDR3 is CASSRTGFGYTF. In DNA, the CDR3 is TGTGCCAGCAGCCGGACAGGCTTTGGCTACACCTTC.

The chain couples TRBV27 to TRBJ2-5; 10 bases line up with TRBD1. Germline CDR1 reads MNHEY; CDR2 reads SMNVEV (reference sequence). CDR3 length equals 16 residues. V gave up 3 bases and J gave up 2 bases; unmatched junction bases: 6. Here the CDR3 DNA reads TGTGCCAGCAGTTTCGCCGACAGGGGGCTGCAAGAGACCCAGTACTTC. Its translation is CASSFADRGLQETQYF.

V usage is TRBV10-2 and J usage is TRBJ1-5, with D possibly matching TRBD1 (6 bases). In germline, CDR1 is WSHSY, CDR2 SAAADI. Trimming pared 6 bases from V and 1 base from J, leaving 16 bases between. CDR3 length equals 16 residues. The CDR3 reads CASRATRGGSNQPQHF. The CDR3 nucleotides are TGCGCCAGCAGAGCAACAAGGGGGGGGAGCAATCAGCCCCAGCATTTT.

V gene TRBV7-2 combines with J gene TRBJ2-5; D gene ambiguous. CDR3 length: 12 residues. Per germline, CDR1 SGHTA and CDR2 FQGNSA. Trimming took off 3 bases at V and 2 bases at J, with 4 bases between the two ends. Written as DNA, the CDR3 is TGTGCCAGCAGCTTTCCTCAAGAGACCCAGTACTTC. As protein: CASSFPQETQYF.

This sequence joins TRBV9 and TRBJ2-6; no clear D gene. The CDR3 has 16 residues. V shed 0 bases and J shed 0 bases, with 7 bases lying between them. Germline lookup yields CDR1 SGDLS and CDR2 YYNGEE. The CDR3 nucleotides read TGTGCCAGCAGCGTAGGCCCGAGCTCTGGGGCCAACGTCCTGACTTTC. This encodes CASSVGPSSGANVLTF.

V gene TRBV30 combines with J gene TRBJ1-1, with D possibly matching TRBD1 (6 bases). V was clipped by 2 bases and J by 1 base, with 20 bases between them. CDR3 length equals 17 residues. CDR1 GTSNPN and CDR2 SVGIG come from the germline V gene (reference sequence). This chain's CDR3 is CAWSPWGLDGRNTEAFF. Written as DNA, the CDR3 is TGTGCCTGGAGTCCGTGGGGGCTTGACGGGAGGAACACTGAAGCTTTCTTT.